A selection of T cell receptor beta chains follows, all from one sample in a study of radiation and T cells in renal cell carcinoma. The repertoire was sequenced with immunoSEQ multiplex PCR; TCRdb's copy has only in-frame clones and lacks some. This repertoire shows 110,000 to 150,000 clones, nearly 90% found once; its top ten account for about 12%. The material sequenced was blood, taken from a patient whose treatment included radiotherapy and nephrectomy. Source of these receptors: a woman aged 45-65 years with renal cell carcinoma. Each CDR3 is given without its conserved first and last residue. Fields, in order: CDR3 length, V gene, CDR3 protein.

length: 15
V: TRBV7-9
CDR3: ASSFGLAGGASYEQY

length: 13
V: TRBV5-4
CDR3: ASSLAGGRGNEQF

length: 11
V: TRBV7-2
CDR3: AARGDLNSPLH

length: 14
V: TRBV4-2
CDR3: ASSQDRTSNTGELF

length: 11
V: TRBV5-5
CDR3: ASSFDTDTEAF

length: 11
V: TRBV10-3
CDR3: AISIANTGELF

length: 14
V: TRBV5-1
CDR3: ASSGRDRANTGELF

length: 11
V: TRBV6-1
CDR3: ASSEGGPYEQY

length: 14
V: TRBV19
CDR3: ASSIGDGTNNQPQH

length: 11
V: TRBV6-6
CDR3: ASSYSASIWQY

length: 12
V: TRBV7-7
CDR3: ASSPGQGSQPQH

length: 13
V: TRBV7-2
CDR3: ASSFQGATNEKLF